The count of the clone carrying this TCR beta chain is one. These data originate in a study of cytomegalovirus exposure and HLA in healthy donors. PCR primers comprised 60 Vbeta and 13 Jbeta primers. Profiled with immunoSEQ multiplex PCR; TCRdb holds only in-frame clones, not every one. The sample lists 120,000 to 150,000 clones, around 78% occurring once. V lost 4 bases and J 7 bases, leaving 19 bases between the germline ends. This CDR3 has 15 amino acids. Germline loops: CDR1 MDHEN, CDR2 SYDVKM. The sample taken for sequencing was PBMCs. The sequence came from a man aged 40-49 years in good health and CMV-seropositive. The chain is built from TRBV28 and TRBJ1-2; D is possibly TRBD1 (5 bases). The CDR3 spells CASSSHSSPQAGYTF. The CDR3, as DNA: TGTGCCAGCAGTTCCCACTCCTCGCCACAGGCTGGCTACACCTTC.